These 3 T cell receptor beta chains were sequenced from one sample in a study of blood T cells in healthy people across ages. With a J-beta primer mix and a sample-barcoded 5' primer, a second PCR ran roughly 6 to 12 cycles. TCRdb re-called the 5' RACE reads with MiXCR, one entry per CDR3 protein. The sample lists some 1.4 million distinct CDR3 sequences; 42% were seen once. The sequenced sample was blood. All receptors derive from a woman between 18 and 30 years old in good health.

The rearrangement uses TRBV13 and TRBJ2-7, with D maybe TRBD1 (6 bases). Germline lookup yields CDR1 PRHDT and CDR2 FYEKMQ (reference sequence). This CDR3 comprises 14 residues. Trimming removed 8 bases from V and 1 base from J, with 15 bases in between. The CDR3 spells CASRKQGSSYEQYF. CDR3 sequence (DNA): TGTGCCAGCCGGAAACAGGGTTCTTCCTACGAGCAGTACTTC.

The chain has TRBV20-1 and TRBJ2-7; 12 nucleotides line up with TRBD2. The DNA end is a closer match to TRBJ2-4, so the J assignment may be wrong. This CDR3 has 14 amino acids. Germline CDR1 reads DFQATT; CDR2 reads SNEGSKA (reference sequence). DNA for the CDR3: TGCAGTGCACCTCGGACTAGCGGGATAGACATTCAGTACTTC. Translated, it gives CSAPRTSGIDIQYF.

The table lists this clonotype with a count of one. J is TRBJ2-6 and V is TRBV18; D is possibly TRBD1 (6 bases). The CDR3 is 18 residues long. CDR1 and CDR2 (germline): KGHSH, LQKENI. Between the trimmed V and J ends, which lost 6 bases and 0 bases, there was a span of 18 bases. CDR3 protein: CASSLGTGSSSGANVLTF. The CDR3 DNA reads TGTGCCAGCTCCCTCGGAACAGGGTCGAGCTCTGGGGCCAACGTCCTGACTTTC.